This passage covers 17 T cell receptor beta chains from one sample sequenced in a study of T cells after yellow fever vaccination. MiXCR, run by TCRdb on the 5' RACE reads, gives a single entry per CDR3 protein. This table holds about 510,000 distinct CDR3 sequences, around a fifth found once. The sequencing used PBMCs, collected approximately 22 days after the first yellow fever vaccination. The receptors originated from a man aged 18 to 30 who received the YFV17D yellow fever vaccine.

This clonotype occurred many times. The V call is TRBV27, the J call TRBJ1-1, with D perhaps TRBD1 (6 bases). Germline assignment: CDR1 MNHEY and CDR2 SMNVEV (reference sequence). The CDR3 loop spans 14 amino acids. The V and J ends lost 3 bases and 2 bases respectively, with 10 bases between them. CDR3 in DNA: TGTGCCAGCAGTTTTCAGGGGACAAACACTGAAGCTTTCTTT. This gives the protein CASSFQGTNTEAFF.

This clonotype was observed a handful of times. The V call is TRBV6-2 or TRBV6-3, the J call TRBJ2-2; D is perhaps TRBD1 (6 bases). The CDR3 is 16 amino acids. The germline CDR1 and CDR2 sequences are MNHEY and SVGEGT. With 2 bases removed from V and 3 bases from J, the gap between germline ends came to 13 bases. CDR3: CASSYVTGKHTGELFF. DNA for the CDR3: TGTGCCAGCAGTTACGTAACAGGGAAGCACACCGGGGAGCTGTTTTTT.

This clonotype occurred a few times. V and J are TRBV20-1 and TRBJ2-5; TRBD1 matches 9 bases. V lost 1 base, J lost 10 bases, and 10 bases stayed unmatched. Germline V lookup: CDR1 DFQATT, CDR2 SNEGSKA (reference sequence). This CDR3 has 14 residues. The CDR3 sequence is CSARAGQGRWDQYF. The CDR3 DNA is TGCAGTGCTAGAGCCGGACAGGGGAGGTGGGACCAGTACTTC.

This clonotype was seen more than once but under ten times. The chain links TRBV12-3 or TRBV12-4 to TRBJ2-7; D remains ambiguous. V was trimmed by 1 base and J by 2 bases, leaving 12 bases between them. The CDR3 is 15 amino acids. The CDR3 is CASSLGGQEPYEQYF. The CDR3 DNA sequence: TGTGCCAGCAGTTTAGGAGGTCAGGAGCCCTACGAGCAGTACTTC.

The rearrangement joins TRBV29-1 to TRBJ2-2, with 7 bases aligning to TRBD1. This CDR3 spans 19 amino acids. Germline V gene sequence: CDR1 SQVTM, CDR2 ANQGSEA. The V and J ends lost 2 bases and 1 base, in that order; junction bases with no gene match: 16. CDR3 DNA: TGCAGCGTTGAATTCCCCATAGGGGGCCCCCTTATGAACACCGGGGAGCTGTTTTTT. Translating it yields CSVEFPIGGPLMNTGELFF.

The chain combines TRBV19 with TRBJ2-2; D is possibly TRBD1 (6 bases). The V end was cut by 7 bases, the J end by 2 bases, with 11 bases between. The CDR3 has 14 amino acids. Germline loops: CDR1 LNHDA, CDR2 SQIVND (reference sequence). The DNA of the CDR3 is TGTGCCAGTACGGGGACAACTAACACCGGGGAGCTGTTTTTT. It codes for CASTGTTNTGELFF.

This clonotype has a handful of counts. The chain combines TRBV6-5 with TRBJ2-7; 8 nucleotides align to TRBD1. The CDR3 loop spans 15 amino acids. Germline V gene data show CDR1 as MNHEY and CDR2 as SVGAGI. Trimming cost V 2 bases and J 7 bases; bases outside gene matches: 10. CDR3 DNA sequence: TGTGCCAGCAGTTACGGAGGCAGGGGGCTAGGGGAGCAGTACGTC. This sequence encodes CASSYGGRGLGEQYV.

J is TRBJ1-6 and V is TRBV2; 8 bases align to TRBD1. From germline, CDR1 is SNHLY and CDR2 FYNNEI. V gave up 7 bases and J gave up 7 bases; unmatched junction bases: 6. The CDR3 spans 14 residues. CDR3 residues: CASMIRTGNSPLHF. The DNA for the CDR3 is TGTGCCAGCATGATTCGGACAGGGAATTCACCCCTCCACTTT.

The gene calls are TRBV5-1 and TRBJ1-2, with D perhaps matching TRBD1 (6 bases). CDR3 size: 13 residues. The germline gives CDR1 SGHRS, CDR2 YFSETQ. V gave up 0 bases and J gave up 6 bases, with 9 bases separating them. The CDR3 loop reads CASSLGGGDGYTF. The CDR3 DNA is TGCGCCAGCAGCTTGGGTGGGGGCGATGGCTACACCTTC.

The chain couples TRBV7-3 to TRBJ2-1; 10 bases are shared with TRBD2. Germline trimming cut 2 bases from V and 1 base from J; bases unmatched to any gene: 5. CDR1 and CDR2 (germline): SGHTA, FQGTGA. The CDR3 sequence is 17 residues long. The CDR3 coding sequence is TGTGCCAGCAGCTTAGTAGGAGCGGGGGGGTCCTACAATGAGCAGTTCTTC. Protein sequence: CASSLVGAGGSYNEQFF.

The J gene is TRBJ2-1, the V gene TRBV4-1, with TRBD2 as a possible D gene (6 bases). Germline V gene data show CDR1 as MGHRA and CDR2 as YSYEKL. The V end lost 3 bases, the J end lost 0 bases, and 12 bases lay between the germline ends. The CDR3 contains 16 residues. The CDR3 loop is CASSHPLGGSYNEQFF. The CDR3 DNA is TGCGCCAGCAGCCATCCCTTGGGGGGCTCCTACAATGAGCAGTTCTTC.

A few counts support this clonotype. The chain links TRBV10-3 to TRBJ2-7, with D possibly matching TRBD1 (6 bases). Germline V lookup: CDR1 ENHRY, CDR2 SYGVKD. The V and J ends lost 11 bases and 0 bases respectively, with 17 bases between them. The CDR3 totals 14 residues. CDR3 sequence reads: CAHRGGPSSYEQYF. The CDR3 region has the DNA TGTGCCCACAGAGGGGGTCCCAGCTCCTACGAGCAGTACTTC.

The chain has TRBV6-2 or TRBV6-3 and TRBJ2-1, with D perhaps TRBD1 (6 bases). The CDR3 contains 15 residues. Germline CDR1 MNHEY, CDR2 SVGEGT. V lost 5 bases and J 0 bases, leaving 11 bases between the germline ends. CDR3 DNA: TGTGCCAGCAGTCGCCGGGACACCTCCTACAATGAGCAGTTCTTC. This codes for CASSRRDTSYNEQFF.

The chain recombines TRBV18 with TRBJ2-1, with 10 bases aligning to TRBD2. CDR1 is KGHSH, CDR2 LQKENI, per germline. The CDR3 extends over 14 amino acids. With 4 bases clipped from V and 9 bases from J, the junction kept 6 bases outside the gene matches. The chain's CDR3 is CASSRVAGGSEQFF. The CDR3 bases are TGTGCCAGCTCACGAGTAGCGGGGGGCAGTGAGCAGTTCTTC. The full variable domain, in which reference TRBV18 and TRBJ2-1 provide the parts outside the CDR3, is NAGVMQNPRHLVRRRGQEARLRCSPMKGHSHVYWYRQLPEEGLKFMVYLQKENIIDESGMPKERFSAEFPKEGPSILRIQQVVRGDSAAYFCASSRVAGGSEQFFGPGTRLTVL.

The rearrangement joins TRBV20-1 to TRBJ2-2; possibly TRBD1 for D (7 bases). Per the germline V gene, CDR1 is DFQATT and CDR2 is SNEGSKA (reference sequence). This CDR3 has 16 amino acids. The CDR3 bases are TGCTGCTTCTGGGAGCGGGCCAGGGGGTTTACCGGGGAGCTGTTTTTT. Its protein product is CCFWERARGFTGELFF.

The chain links TRBV4-2 to TRBJ2-3; 14 bases align to TRBD2. CDR3 size: 18 residues. Germline CDR1 and CDR2: LGHNA and YNFKEQ. Germline trimming cut 4 bases from V and 0 bases from J; bases unmatched to any gene: 6. CDR3 sequence reads: CASSPGLAGAVSTDTQYF. CDR3 in DNA: TGTGCCAGCAGCCCGGGACTAGCGGGAGCCGTAAGCACAGATACGCAGTATTTT.

This clonotype was observed a few times. V and J are TRBV6-5 and TRBJ2-7; possible D gene TRBD2, 5 bases. The length of the CDR3 is 16 residues. Germline V CDR1 and CDR2: MNHEY, SVGAGI. V was trimmed by 2 bases and J by 0 bases, leaving 14 bases between them. In DNA, the CDR3 is TGTGCCAGCAGTTACGCGCCGGACTCGTACTCCTACGAGCAGTACGTC. Translated, it gives CASSYAPDSYSYEQYV.